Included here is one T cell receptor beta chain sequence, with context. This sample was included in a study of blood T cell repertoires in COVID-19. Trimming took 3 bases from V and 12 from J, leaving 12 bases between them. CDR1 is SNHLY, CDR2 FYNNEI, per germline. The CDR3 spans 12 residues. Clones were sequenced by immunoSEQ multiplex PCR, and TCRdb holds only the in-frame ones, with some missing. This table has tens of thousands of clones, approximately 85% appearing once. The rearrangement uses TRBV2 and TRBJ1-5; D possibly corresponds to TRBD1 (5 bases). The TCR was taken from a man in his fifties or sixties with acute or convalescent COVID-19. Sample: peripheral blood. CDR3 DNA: TGTGCCAGCAGTGATGACAGACCCCACCAGCATTTT. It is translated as CASSDDRPHQHF.